A single sample is the source of the 14 T cell receptor beta chains below, sequenced in a study of T-cell memory formation after mild COVID-19. TCRdb ran MiXCR on the 5' RACE reads and lists one entry per CDR3 protein. This sample has about 150,000 distinct CDR3 sequences, with roughly 6.3% found just once. The sample was PBMCs or a T cell subset sorted from them (not recorded which). The origin of the receptors is an adult woman who had mild COVID-19 (a few samples of this study predate the infection). Cell type and time point are not known.

This clonotype was counted at least ten times. This chain joins TRBV6-5 and TRBJ2-2; D remains ambiguous. From germline, CDR1 is MNHEY and CDR2 SVGAGI. The V gene lost 8 bases and the J gene lost 4 bases, with 14 bases spanning the gap. The CDR3 is made up of 14 amino acids. The CDR3: CASRLVSSTGELFF. The CDR3 nucleotides are TGTGCCAGCCGTCTAGTGAGTAGCACCGGGGAGCTGTTTTTT.

This clonotype has a count of ten or more. The CDR3 sequence: CASSLVVAGGSEQFF. The CDR3 DNA reads TGTGCCAGCAGTTTAGTGGTAGCGGGGGGGAGTGAGCAGTTCTTC. This chain links TRBV12-3 or TRBV12-4 with TRBJ2-1; 11 nucleotides match TRBD2. Unmatched junction bases numbered 5, after V lost 1 base and J lost 9 bases. This CDR3 is built from 15 residues.

This clonotype has ten or more counts. V and J are TRBV5-4 and TRBJ2-1; TRBD2 might be the D (5 bases). V gave up 0 bases and J gave up 0 bases, with 7 bases separating them. The CDR3 has 15 amino acids. CDR1 and CDR2 (germline): SGHNT, YYREEE (reference sequence). CDR3 DNA sequence: TGTGCCAGCAGCTTGGTTGGGAGCTCCTACAATGAGCAGTTCTTC. It translates to CASSLVGSSYNEQFF.

The sample holds many counts of this clonotype. The chain is built from TRBV15 and TRBJ2-1; 9 bases are a match to TRBD2. CDR1 LNHNV and CDR2 YYDKDF come from the germline V gene (reference sequence). The V segment lost 0 bases and the J segment 3 bases; nucleotides outside the gene matches: 9. The CDR3 has 18 residues. This CDR3 reads CATSRDNSGRALYNEQFF. The DNA of the CDR3 is TGTGCCACCAGCAGAGATAATAGCGGGAGAGCCCTCTACAATGAGCAGTTCTTC.

This clonotype was observed a few times. The chain couples TRBV5-1 to TRBJ2-1, with TRBD1 identical over 7 bases. The CDR3 sequence is 16 residues long. CDR1 SGHRS and CDR2 YFSETQ come from the germline V gene. Trimming removed 5 bases from V and 4 bases from J; junction bases left unmatched: 12. Here the CDR3 reads CASRLTLTGDYNEQFF. Here the CDR3 DNA reads TGCGCCAGCAGACTGACTTTAACAGGGGATTACAATGAGCAGTTCTTC.

J is TRBJ1-2 and V is TRBV7-9, with 8 nucleotides matching TRBD1. J gave up 4 bases and V 8 bases, and 9 bases lay outside the gene matches. The CDR3 has 14 residues. CDR1 and CDR2 (germline): SEHNR, FQNEAQ (reference sequence). The CDR3 sequence is CASQPGGGSYGYTF. As DNA, the CDR3 is TGTGCCAGCCAACCAGGGGGCGGGAGCTATGGCTACACCTTC.

The table lists this clonotype with a few counts. The V call is TRBV7-9, the J call TRBJ1-5; the D is unclear. Trimming cost V 1 base and J 13 bases, with 11 bases left between them. This CDR3 is built from 12 residues. Looked up from germline, CDR1 is SEHNR and CDR2 is FQNEAQ (reference sequence). The CDR3 spells CASSLGTTGQHF. For the CDR3, the DNA is TGTGCCAGCAGCTTAGGGACCACGGGGCAGCATTTT.

The chain is built from TRBV5-5 and TRBJ1-2; D gene unclear. CDR3 size: 16 residues. The ends were cut back, 2 bases at V and 8 bases at J, with 22 bases in the middle. Germline loops: CDR1 SGHKS, CDR2 YYEKEE (reference sequence). CDR3 protein: CASSFRLLSGEGGYTF. The CDR3 nucleotides are TGTGCCAGCAGCTTCAGGTTGCTATCTGGAGAAGGGGGCTACACCTTC.

This clonotype was recorded many times. This chain uses TRBV9 with TRBJ2-7; D gene ambiguous. Trimming removed 5 bases from V and 0 bases from J, with 12 bases in between. CDR3 size: 14 residues. Germline V gene sequence: CDR1 SGDLS, CDR2 YYNGEE. Here the CDR3 reads CASRADADSYEQYF. The CDR3 DNA reads as TGTGCCAGCAGAGCAGATGCGGACTCCTACGAGCAGTACTTC.

In this sample, this clonotype turned up many times. V gene TRBV6-1 combines with J gene TRBJ1-1; TRBD1 might be the D (5 bases). Germline values: CDR1 MNHNS, CDR2 SASEGT. V was pared by 7 bases and J by 0 bases, with 12 bases between. This CDR3 spans 14 amino acids. Written as DNA, the CDR3 is TGTGCCAGCAAAGGGGTCCGGGTGAACACTGAAGCTTTCTTT. This encodes CASKGVRVNTEAFF.

This clonotype came up a few times. The chain links TRBV6-1 to TRBJ2-5; 7 bases line up with TRBD2. The J segment lost 5 bases and the V segment lost 5 bases, leaving 2 bases of the junction unmatched. The CDR3 sequence is 12 residues long. Germline lookup yields CDR1 MNHNS and CDR2 SASEGT. The chain's CDR3 is CASSRGGETQYF. CDR3 DNA sequence: TGTGCCAGCAGTAGGGGAGGGGAGACCCAGTACTTC.

V and J are TRBV11-1 and TRBJ2-2, with 7 bases matching TRBD1. V gave up 8 bases and J gave up 6 bases; unmatched junction bases: 12. This CDR3 comprises 15 residues. Per the germline V gene, CDR1 is SGHAT and CDR2 is FQDESV (reference sequence). CDR3 region: CASGDQRGHPGELFF. The DNA for the CDR3 is TGTGCCAGCGGGGACCAGAGGGGGCATCCCGGGGAGCTGTTTTTT.

Many counts were recorded for this clonotype. This sequence joins TRBV24-1 and TRBJ2-6; D unresolved. CDR1 and CDR2 (germline): KGHDR, SFDVKD. The germline V and J ends were trimmed by 4 bases and 2 bases, with 8 bases remaining between them. The CDR3 length is 15 residues. The CDR3 is CATSDPRPGANVLTF. The CDR3 DNA sequence: TGTGCCACCAGTGACCCCAGACCTGGGGCCAACGTCCTGACTTTC.

This clonotype was seen many times. The CDR3 nucleotides are TGCGCCAGCAGCTACGGGACAGGCTATAATGAGCAGTTCTTC. Its translation is CASSYGTGYNEQFF. V gene TRBV5-1 combines with J gene TRBJ2-1, with 8 bases aligning to TRBD1. The CDR3 has 14 residues. Trimming took 3 bases from V and 7 from J; bases not matched to a gene: 6. In germline, CDR1 is SGHRS, CDR2 YFSETQ.